This T cell receptor beta chain is from a study of blood T cell repertoires in COVID-19. Across the study: Samples representing acute and convalescent COVID-19 were sourced from the United States, Italy and Spain.

Per the original methods: Cell counts per sample came from amplifying reference gene primers. The table came from immunoSEQ multiplex PCR; TCRdb's copy has only in-frame clones and leaves some out. V and J calls and clone size are given by that table; D and trimming were obtained from the DNA. The sample holds 150,000 or so clones, around 84% seen once. Looked up from germline, CDR1 is LNHNV and CDR2 is YYDKDF (reference sequence). CDR3 length equals 16 residues. Trimming pared 0 bases from V and 4 bases from J, leaving 12 bases between. Sequenced input: peripheral blood. The sequence came from a man older than 75 with acute or convalescent COVID-19. This rearrangement joins TRBV15 to TRBJ2-2; D might be TRBD2 (7 bases). CDR3 bases: TGTGCCACCAGCAGAGATCGGGGGGCGCGCACCGGGGAGCTGTTTTTT. Its translation is CATSRDRGARTGELFF.